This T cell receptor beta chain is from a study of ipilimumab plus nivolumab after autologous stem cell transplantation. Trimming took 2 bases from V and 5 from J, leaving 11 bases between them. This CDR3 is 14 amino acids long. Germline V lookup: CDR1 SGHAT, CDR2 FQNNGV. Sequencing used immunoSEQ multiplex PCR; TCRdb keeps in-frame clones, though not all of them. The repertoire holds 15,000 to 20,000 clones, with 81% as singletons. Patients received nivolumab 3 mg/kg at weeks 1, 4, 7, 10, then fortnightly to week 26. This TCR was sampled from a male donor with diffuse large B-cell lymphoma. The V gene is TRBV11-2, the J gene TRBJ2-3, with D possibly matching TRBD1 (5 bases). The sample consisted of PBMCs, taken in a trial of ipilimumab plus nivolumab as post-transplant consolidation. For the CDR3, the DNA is TGTGCCAGCAGCTTAAGTTGGGGCGAAGATACGCAGTATTTT. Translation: CASSLSWGEDTQYF.